The rows below give T cell receptor beta chains drawn from one sample of a study of control samples from healthy donors and cancer patients. Sequencing was performed with immunoSEQ multiplex PCR; in TCRdb, only in-frame clones are kept and a portion is missing. The table lists around 71,000 clones, approximately 89% of them singletons. The sequenced sample was PBMCs. The source of these receptors is a woman aged 45 to 65 with head and neck cancer. Each CDR3 is given with its conserved first and last residue. D genes are given only for firm matches. The size field is filled for only some rows; it gives once, few, many or a size class.

j_gene | abundance | v_gene | d_gene | CDR3aa | CDR3nt
TRBJ2-4 | few | TRBV2 | TRBD1 | CASTLDRGGENIQYF | TGTGCCAGCACCTTGGACAGGGGCGGAGAAAACATTCAGTACTTC
TRBJ1-1 | few | TRBV12-3/TRBV12-4 | TRBD1 | CASSFRGNERAFF | TGTGCCAGCAGTTTCAGGGGGAATGAGAGGGCTTTCTTT
TRBJ2-7 | NA | TRBV2 | TRBD1 | CASSPGTGFSSYEQYF | TGTGCCAGCAGTCCCGGGACAGGGTTTAGCTCCTACGAGCAGTACTTC
TRBJ1-5 | NA | TRBV7-9 | TRBD1 | CASSHAGGGQPQHF | TGTGCCAGCAGTCATGCAGGGGGAGGTCAGCCCCAGCATTTT
TRBJ1-5 | NA | TRBV2 | NA | CASNGLYSNQPQHF | TGTGCCAGCAACGGTCTTTATAGCAATCAGCCCCAGCATTTT
TRBJ1-1 | NA | TRBV29-1 | NA | CSADRANTEAFF | TGCAGCGCCGACAGAGCGAACACTGAAGCTTTCTTT
TRBJ2-6 | NA | TRBV6-5 | NA | CASITSGANVLTF | TGTGCCAGCATTACCTCTGGGGCCAACGTCCTGACTTTC
TRBJ1-1 | NA | TRBV29-1 | NA | CSAPKGGRDTEAFF | TGCAGCGCCCCGAAGGGGGGGCGTGACACTGAAGCTTTCTTT
TRBJ2-3 | NA | TRBV7-8 | NA | CASKSLAVSTDTQYF | TGTGCCAGCAAGTCCCTGGCGGTGAGCACAGATACGCAGTATTTT
TRBJ2-1 | once | TRBV10-3 | TRBD2 | CAIASTWGSGGDNEQFF | TGTGCCATCGCCTCCACCTGGGGGAGCGGGGGGGACAATGAGCAGTTCTTC
TRBJ2-1 | NA | TRBV6-2/TRBV6-3 | TRBD2 | CASSCGGGRDEQFF | TGTGCCAGCAGTTGTGGGGGGGGTAGGGATGAGCAGTTCTTC
TRBJ1-1 | few | TRBV6-4 | NA | CASSERSNTEAFF | TGTGCCAGCAGTGAACGTAGCAACACTGAAGCTTTCTTT
TRBJ1-1 | once | TRBV7-2 | NA | CASSQIRNPNTEAFF | TGTGCCAGCAGCCAAATCAGGAACCCGAACACTGAAGCTTTCTTT
TRBJ2-3 | NA | TRBV19 | NA | CASSGSTTDTQYF | TGTGCCAGTAGTGGTTCCACGACAGATACGCAGTATTTT
TRBJ1-2 | NA | TRBV9 | NA | CASSIPGNHTF | TGTGCCAGCAGCATTCCAGGCAACCACACCTTC
TRBJ2-1 | NA | TRBV6-5 | TRBD2 | CASSKSGGLYNEQFF | TGTGCCAGCAGTAAGAGCGGGGGATTGTACAATGAGCAGTTCTTC
TRBJ2-6 | NA | TRBV28 | NA | CASRQQGSGANVLTF | TGTGCCAGCAGGCAACAGGGATCTGGGGCCAACGTCCTGACTTTC
TRBJ2-1 | NA | TRBV2 | TRBD2 | CASSEAGAGSYNEQFF | TGTGCCAGCAGTGAAGCCGGAGCGGGGAGTTACAATGAGCAGTTCTTC
TRBJ1-2 | NA | TRBV19 | NA | CASRLFRGANYGYTF | TGTGCCAGTAGACTCTTTAGAGGAGCTAACTATGGCTACACCTTC
TRBJ1-1 | NA | TRBV3-1/TRBV3-2 | NA | CASSPRGRMTEAFF | TGTGCCAGCAGCCCCCGGGGGAGGATGACTGAAGCTTTCTTT
TRBJ1-1 | NA | TRBV19 | NA | CASTPTVKKAEAFF | TGTGCCAGTACCCCTACCGTGAAAAAGGCTGAAGCTTTCTTT
TRBJ2-7 | few | TRBV7-8 | NA | CASSLADRRQYF | TGTGCCAGCAGCTTAGCGGACAGAAGGCAGTACTTC
TRBJ2-7 | few | TRBV3-1/TRBV3-2 | NA | CASSHSVHYEQYF | TGTGCCAGCAGCCATAGTGTTCACTACGAGCAGTACTTC
TRBJ1-5 | few | TRBV27 | NA | CASSLKSFQPQHF | TGTGCCAGCAGTTTAAAATCCTTCCAGCCCCAGCATTTT
TRBJ1-5 | NA | TRBV7-2 | NA | CASSFPNQPQHF | TGTGCCAGCAGCTTCCCCAATCAGCCCCAGCATTTT
TRBJ2-6 | NA | TRBV7-9 | NA | CASSAQDGFSGANVLTF | TGTGCCAGCAGCGCCCAGGATGGATTCAGTGGGGCCAACGTCCTGACTTTC
TRBJ2-7 | NA | TRBV2 | NA | CASRTPLGLNPYEQYF | TGTGCCAGCAGGACCCCCTTGGGATTGAATCCCTACGAGCAGTACTTC